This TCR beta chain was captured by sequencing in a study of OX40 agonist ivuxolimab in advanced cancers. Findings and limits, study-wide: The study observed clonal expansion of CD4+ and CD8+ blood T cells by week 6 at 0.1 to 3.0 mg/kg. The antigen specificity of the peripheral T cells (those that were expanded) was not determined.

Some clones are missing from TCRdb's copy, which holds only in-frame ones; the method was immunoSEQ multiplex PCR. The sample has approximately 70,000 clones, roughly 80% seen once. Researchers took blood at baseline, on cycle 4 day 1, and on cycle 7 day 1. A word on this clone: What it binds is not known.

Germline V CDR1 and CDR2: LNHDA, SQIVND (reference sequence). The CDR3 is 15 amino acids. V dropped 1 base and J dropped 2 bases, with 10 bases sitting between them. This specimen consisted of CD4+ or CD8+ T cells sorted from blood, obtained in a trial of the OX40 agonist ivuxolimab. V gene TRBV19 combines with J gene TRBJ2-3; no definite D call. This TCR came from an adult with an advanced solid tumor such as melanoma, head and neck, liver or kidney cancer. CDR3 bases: TGTGCCAGTAGTATAGCGGTTTCCGTCACAGATACGCAGTATTTT. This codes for CASSIAVSVTDTQYF.